The following is a T cell receptor beta chain sequence with its context. It has no known antigen specificity. No qualities accompany the bases; no much larger clone lies one base away. The library was generated by the immunoSEQ multiplex PCR assay. For the multiplex PCR, a mixture combining 60 forward primers for TCR Vbeta segments and 13 reverse primers for TCR Jbeta segments was used. The CDR3 region of rearranged TCR beta genes was amplified from genomic DNA by a multiplex PCR assay. The amplified TCR beta libraries were sequenced on the Illumina HiSeq System as 87-base-pair reads. The paper's data handling went like this. Across the 666 repertoires, a later analysis counted some 81 million unique TCR beta chains, some 11 million of which were shared by at least two donors. To remove PCR and sequencing errors, raw reads were error-corrected and collapsed into unique sequences using a nearest-neighbor algorithm that merged closely related sequences. Alignment of CDR3 sequences to IMGT reference sequences was used to assign V, D and J gene segments. For a sequence to be retained, at least a six-nucleotide match to both a V gene segment and a J gene segment was required. A rearrangement counted as productive if the CDR3 had no stop codons and remained in frame with V and J, and every other rearrangement counted as non-productive. CDR3 was defined by IMGT convention, running from the second conserved V-encoded cysteine to the conserved J-encoded phenylalanine. The earlier analysis of about 530 of the donors excluded any sequence lacking an unambiguous match to a single V gene segment. In an earlier analysis of several hundred of the donors, a V segment was called functional when productive rearrangements were above 56.7%, and segregating when the standard deviation between donors exceeded 5%. To diagnose cytomegalovirus status from the catalog of TCR beta chain sequences, a statistical classification framework was built. In a later analysis, TCR nucleotide sequences were compared against IMGT/GENE-DB human TR gene sequences so that V and J genes could be assigned. Using the TCRdist pipeline, a later analysis assigned CDR3 sequences along with most-parsimonious VDJ recombination scenarios. In a later analysis, every TCR beta chain was defined by the combination of its CDR3 amino acid sequence and its V-gene family, and reads without a unique V-gene family were dropped. As a way to deal with suspected cross-contamination and a sequencing artifact, a later analysis dropped roughly 620 nucleotide sequences that were highly shared and had low generation probability. In a later analysis, a clonal expansion index was calculated for each public chain from normalized within-repertoire ranks of inferred template counts. A later analysis computed generation probabilities with a VDJ recombination model fitted to out-of-frame rearrangements, and checked the results against IGoR. In a later analysis, TCR-TCR, TCR-HLA and TCR-CMV co-occurrence was scored with hypergeometric tests, and a repertoire-size bias correction was applied to TCR pairs. To estimate false discovery rates, a later analysis permuted the HLA or CMV assignments 20 times. In a later analysis, co-occurring TCRs were grouped with DBSCAN, and TCRdist sequence similarity was added when clustering was performed within HLA-allele-positive subsets. Co-occurrence clustering excluded repertoires with fewer than 30,000 or more than 120,000 public chains, plus five with anomalous nucleotide sharing. The source is immuneACCESS, and TCRdb retained only in-frame sequences with V and J called. Part of the clones is not carried over; for the studies checked, unresolved V genes explain less than half of this, and the remainder is unexplained. The V and J calls and the clone size are those of that table, but D and trimming were determined from the DNA. The sample table records about 84,000 clones; 63% of these occur just once. The ten largest make up around 16% of the sample.

Relative to germline, V is missing 4 bases and J is missing 5 bases, with 1 base of the junction outside any gene match. Inclusive of the bounding cysteine and phenylalanine, the CDR3 is 13 residues long. Only the CDR3 part of the read is kept: 39 bases, read in frame from the first base. From a lookup of the germline V gene (reference sequence), CDR1 and CDR2 are WNHNN and SYGVQD. In total, 630 or so healthy bone marrow donors made up the cohort. Cohort members were all nominally healthy when sampled, although unrecorded immune exposures were likely present. The donor tested CMV seropositive, placing the donor among the roughly 270 seropositive members of the cohort. A peripheral blood sample was provided by each donor, and peripheral blood mononuclear cells were used for TCR beta sequencing. The Qiagen DNeasy Blood Extraction Kit was used to extract genomic DNA from the blood cell samples. These data are taken from a study of cytomegalovirus exposure and HLA in healthy donors (dated by TCRdb to the late 2010s). At the level of the whole study: An earlier analysis of about 530 of the donors reported about 300 Gb of sequence data and 117 million unique TCR beta sequences obtained from about 170 million T cells. The study aimed to test whether cataloging public T cell receptors could reveal signatures of past pathogen exposure. Four to six DR-DQ haplotypes were handled as single units for association and clustering because linkage in the cohort was strong. Typing coverage varied by locus: about 620-630 donors for A, B, C, DRB1 and DQB1; approximately 560 for DQA1; 600 to 610 for DPA1; roughly 470 for DPB1. An earlier analysis of several hundred of the donors used high-throughput TCR beta sequencing to judge whether each TCR beta V gene segment behaved as functional or pseudogenic. An early release that covered about 600 HLA-typed donors contained approximately 300 gigabases of sequencing data and tens of millions of unique TCR sequences. Using immunosequencing, the study profiled T cell repertoires from fewer than 700 subjects and related those repertoires to cytomegalovirus serostatus. Among the roughly 400 genotyped donors, under 90% belonged to the genetic ancestry cluster associated with self-reported Caucasian donors. Rather than using new phenotypic data, the later analysis identified candidate immune exposures from TCR beta sequences and from how often those sequences occurred across donors. Every repertoire in the discovery cohort had been generated on one and the same sequencing platform. Across 398 genotyped donors of the cohort, an average of about 240,000 unique TCR beta nucleotide sequences per donor were sequenced, and approximately 17% of those sequences were non-productive. A later genetic analysis used genome-wide SNP genotypes for about 60% of the roughly 670 donors, treating that subset as a discovery cohort. Donor age, sex, ethnicity and CMV serostatus were compiled together with the repertoire data. HLA typing covered class I and class II loci at four-digit resolution. High-throughput TCR immunosequencing, statistical association of individual TCRs with disease status, and machine learning were combined to predict cytomegalovirus infection status. A later analysis re-examined previously published TCR beta repertoires from more than 600 donors and added high-resolution HLA genotyping to investigate patterns of TCR occurrence. In addition to the first cohort of roughly 700 subjects, a separate validation cohort of under 150 different subjects was used.

Overall study results and their limits: CMV serostatus was the only immune exposure information available for the cohort. In a later analysis, TCR association rates were found to vary across HLA loci, with the most associated TCRs seen for DRB1 alleles and the fewest for HLA-C alleles. In an earlier analysis of approximately 590 of the donors, most TCR beta V segments appeared in productive rearrangements about 87% or about 30% of the time, broadly matching IMGT annotations. In this cohort, only TCR beta chains were sequenced, and detectable features were limited by the absence of alpha or paired-chain data. About 15 rarely observed V segments, including chromosome 9 orphons, were excluded from the earlier analysis of about 500 of the donors because counts were too low. In a later analysis, 16,951 TCR beta sequences were associated with specific HLA alleles at a false discovery rate of 0.05. Because HLA typing was missing for some donors at each locus, association tests included only the typed subset. Some IMGT-functional V segments, including TRBV6-2 and TRBV6-3, could not be told apart with the 87-base-pair reads, so those segments were excluded. Most TCR sequences were seen in very few donors, while some public TCRs were found in many individuals. In the study, 164 TCR beta chains were listed as associated with cytomegalovirus. A later genetic analysis reported fewer N-insertions in productive TCRs among donors in an Asian-associated ancestry cluster than the approximately 700-donor mean. The sequencing pipeline was judged likely to have produced a cluster of highly shared sequence variants as a technical artifact. A further reported finding was that TCR beta sequences accurately predicted the HLA-A and HLA-B alleles for most subjects in the first cohort. In vitro tests confirmed that a few of the cytomegalovirus-associated TCR beta chains recognize cytomegalovirus antigens. In a later genetic analysis, a missense DCLRE1C variant was associated with V-gene and J-gene trimming of TCR beta chains, and the association was replicated in an independent cohort. In both the original and validation cohorts, the classifier was reported to diagnose cytomegalovirus status with high specificity and sensitivity. According to a later analysis, most CMV-associated TCR beta chains appeared to be HLA-restricted, and the HLA associations seemed to be driven largely by CMV exposure. According to the authors, the approach could potentially be generalized to other disease states and immunological phenotypes. Sequencing depth was assumed to be roughly uniform across donors in the presence/absence analyses, though that assumption may not hold. Strong co-occurrence of HLA alleles, especially DR and DQ, made assigning TCR associations to individual alleles difficult. Correlated functional status among segregating V segments might reflect linkage disequilibrium, but an unknown experimental factor could not be ruled out. In a later analysis, HLA-associated TCR beta chains were found to be more clonally expanded and to have lower generation probabilities than equally common non-associated chains. Several of the top co-occurrence clusters appeared to be linked to parvovirus B19, influenza, CMV and Epstein-Barr virus, according to a later analysis.

Recombination connected TRBV10-1 to TRBJ2-1; 8 central nucleotides agree with TRBD2. This clonotype originated in a woman aged 35 to 49 in good health and CMV-seropositive. The source material was PBMCs. The base sequence is TGCGCCAGCAGTGCGGGAGGGAACAATGAGCAGTTCTTC. Its translation reads: CASSAGGNNEQFF.